This TCR beta chain was recovered during a study of blood T cell repertoires in COVID-19. About the research overall: The United States, Italy and Spain were the sources of the acute and convalescent COVID-19 samples.

V lost 4 bases and J lost 7, with 13 bases in between. The CDR3 is 12 amino acids. Germline-derived CDR1 and CDR2 are SQVTM and ANQGSEA. Produced via immunoSEQ multiplex PCR; TCRdb's table is partial and in-frame only. The sample carries 350,000 to 400,000 clones, approximately 90% recorded once. The sequencing input was PBMCs or T cells enriched from blood (not recorded which). The source is a woman between 25 and 40 years old with acute COVID-19. This chain connects TRBV29-1 to TRBJ1-2, with unresolved D. In DNA form, the CDR3 reads TGCAGCGTTGCCCCCCAAGCGGGTGGCTACACCTTC. Protein: CSVAPQAGGYTF.